The rows below give T cell receptor beta chains drawn from one sample of a study of shared clonotypes between healthy human individuals. Libraries were prepared by immunoSEQ multiplex PCR; TCRdb keeps only in-frame clonotypes and omits some of them. The table has approximately 500,000 clones, almost 97% seen once. The sample consisted of naive CD4+ T cells sorted from blood. The receptors here all came from a woman aged 25 to 39 in good health. CDR3s include the opening cysteine and the closing phenylalanine or tryptophan. The D gene is left open where the match is weak. Expanded clones are given a class, and other clones once, few, many or no size at all.

clone_size: -
v_call: TRBV2
j_call: TRBJ2-6
d_call: TRBD1
cdr3_nt: TGTGCCAGCAGGGGGACAGGGCAAACTGGGGCCAACGTCCTGACTTTC
cdr3_aa: CASRGTGQTGANVLTF

clone_size: -
v_call: TRBV4-1
j_call: TRBJ2-2
d_call: -
cdr3_nt: TGCGCCAGCAGCCAAGCCTACTTTACCGGGGAGCTGTTTTTT
cdr3_aa: CASSQAYFTGELFF

clone_size: -
v_call: TRBV5-5
j_call: TRBJ1-1
d_call: -
cdr3_nt: TGTGCCAGCAGCTGGGCGTGGGGAGACACTGAAGCTTTCTTT
cdr3_aa: CASSWAWGDTEAFF

clone_size: -
v_call: TRBV6-1
j_call: TRBJ1-2
d_call: -
cdr3_nt: TGTGCCAGCAGGGCGACAGTGGATTATGGCTACACCTTC
cdr3_aa: CASRATVDYGYTF

clone_size: -
v_call: TRBV10-2
j_call: TRBJ1-1
d_call: -
cdr3_nt: TGCGCCAGCTCTGGTGTAGGCGGGAACACTGAAGCTTTCTTT
cdr3_aa: CASSGVGGNTEAFF

clone_size: -
v_call: TRBV7-6
j_call: TRBJ2-1
d_call: -
cdr3_nt: TGTGCCAGCAGCCCTGGGACATCGTCTGGCAATGAGCAGTTCTTC
cdr3_aa: CASSPGTSSGNEQFF

clone_size: -
v_call: TRBV19
j_call: TRBJ2-5
d_call: TRBD1
cdr3_nt: TGTGCCAGTAGTATCCGGACAGGGAGGGAGACCCAGTACTTC
cdr3_aa: CASSIRTGRETQYF

clone_size: -
v_call: TRBV5-6
j_call: TRBJ2-3
d_call: -
cdr3_nt: TGTGCCAGCAGCTTGGGCCCTAGCGGCACAGATACGCAGTATTTT
cdr3_aa: CASSLGPSGTDTQYF

clone_size: -
v_call: TRBV5-1
j_call: TRBJ1-1
d_call: -
cdr3_nt: TGCGCCAGCAGCTTAGAGGGTGTGAACACTGAAGCTTTCTTT
cdr3_aa: CASSLEGVNTEAFF

clone_size: -
v_call: TRBV18
j_call: TRBJ2-5
d_call: TRBD2
cdr3_nt: TGTGCCAGCTCACCCAACGCAGGACTAGTACAAGAGACCCAGTACTTC
cdr3_aa: CASSPNAGLVQETQYF

clone_size: -
v_call: TRBV2
j_call: TRBJ1-2
d_call: -
cdr3_nt: TGTGCCAGCAGTGATTGGGCGATTGGCTATGGCTACACCTTC
cdr3_aa: CASSDWAIGYGYTF

clone_size: -
v_call: TRBV6-6
j_call: TRBJ1-1
d_call: TRBD1
cdr3_nt: TGTGCCAGCAGCCCCCGGACAGGGGAAAGAACTGAAGCTTTCTTT
cdr3_aa: CASSPRTGERTEAFF

clone_size: -
v_call: TRBV7-8
j_call: TRBJ2-7
d_call: TRBD2
cdr3_nt: TGTGCCAGCAGCTTGAGGCCGGCCGCGGGAGGGCCCGGTCTTGACGAGCAGTACTTC
cdr3_aa: CASSLRPAAGGPGLDEQYF

clone_size: -
v_call: TRBV6-1
j_call: TRBJ2-3
d_call: -
cdr3_nt: TGTGCCAGCAGTGAACTCGAGTACCGCACAGATACGCAGTATTTT
cdr3_aa: CASSELEYRTDTQYF

clone_size: -
v_call: TRBV6-5
j_call: TRBJ1-2
d_call: -
cdr3_nt: TGTGCCAGCAGTTACTCCCCAGGGGCCGGCTACACCTTC
cdr3_aa: CASSYSPGAGYTF

clone_size: -
v_call: TRBV4-1
j_call: TRBJ1-4
d_call: TRBD1
cdr3_nt: TGCGCCAGCAGCCAAGCTAACAGGGGGACCACTAATGAAAAACTGTTTTTT
cdr3_aa: CASSQANRGTTNEKLFF

clone_size: -
v_call: TRBV6-5
j_call: TRBJ2-1
d_call: TRBD1
cdr3_nt: TGTGCCAGCAGTAACCTCGGGACAGTTTACAATGAGCAGTTCTTC
cdr3_aa: CASSNLGTVYNEQFF

clone_size: -
v_call: TRBV9
j_call: TRBJ2-1
d_call: TRBD2
cdr3_nt: TGTGCCAGCAGCCCCGGACTAGCGGGAGGGAATGAGCAGTTCTTC
cdr3_aa: CASSPGLAGGNEQFF

clone_size: -
v_call: TRBV11-2
j_call: TRBJ2-7
d_call: -
cdr3_nt: TGTGCCAGCAGCTTAGGTGGCGGCCATACCTACGAGCAGTACTTC
cdr3_aa: CASSLGGGHTYEQYF

clone_size: -
v_call: TRBV18
j_call: TRBJ1-5
d_call: TRBD1
cdr3_nt: TGTGCCAGCTCCCCCCGGGACAGGGTGTCTCAGCCCCAGCATTTT
cdr3_aa: CASSPRDRVSQPQHF

clone_size: -
v_call: TRBV11-2
j_call: TRBJ2-2
d_call: -
cdr3_nt: TGTGCCAGCAGCTTCCTAACAGGGAACACCGGGGAGCTGTTTTTT
cdr3_aa: CASSFLTGNTGELFF

clone_size: -
v_call: TRBV23-1
j_call: TRBJ2-5
d_call: -
cdr3_nt: TGCGCCAGCAGTCTAGAGGAGCCCCGACCCCTTTCTCCCCAAGAGCAGTACTTC
cdr3_aa: CASSLEEPRPLSPQEQYF

clone_size: -
v_call: TRBV16
j_call: TRBJ2-2
d_call: -
cdr3_nt: TGTGCCAGCAGCCAATTTCAGGCCGGGGAGCTGTTTTTT
cdr3_aa: CASSQFQAGELFF

clone_size: -
v_call: TRBV5-1
j_call: TRBJ1-3
d_call: -
cdr3_nt: TGCGCCAGCAGCCGGACAAACTCTGGAAACACCATATATTTT
cdr3_aa: CASSRTNSGNTIYF

clone_size: once
v_call: TRBV5-1
j_call: TRBJ1-5
d_call: TRBD1
cdr3_nt: TGCGCCAGCAGCTTTACAGGGGGCGGCCAGCCCCAGCATTTT
cdr3_aa: CASSFTGGGQPQHF

clone_size: -
v_call: TRBV18
j_call: TRBJ2-7
d_call: TRBD2
cdr3_nt: TGTGCCAGCTCACCCAGGGCTAGCGGGAGTTCCTACGAGCAGTACTTC
cdr3_aa: CASSPRASGSSYEQYF

clone_size: -
v_call: TRBV5-1
j_call: TRBJ2-1
d_call: TRBD2
cdr3_nt: TGCGCCAGCAGCCTACTAGCGGGAGCATACAATGAGCAGTTCTTC
cdr3_aa: CASSLLAGAYNEQFF

clone_size: -
v_call: TRBV27
j_call: TRBJ2-7
d_call: TRBD2
cdr3_nt: TGTGCCAGCAGTTTTTCGGGACTAGCGGGCTACGAGCAGTACTTC
cdr3_aa: CASSFSGLAGYEQYF